This T cell receptor (beta chain) was sequenced in a study of blood T cell repertoires in COVID-19. Only in-frame clones appear in the TCRdb table, and some are missing; sequencing was by immunoSEQ multiplex PCR. This sample yields roughly 520,000 clones, of which 88% are seen a single time; approximately 2% belongs to the top ten. V was trimmed by 10 bases and J by 6 bases, leaving 16 bases between them. The CDR3 has 12 residues. The V gene's germline CDR1 is LNHDA and CDR2 SQIVND (reference sequence). Sequenced: PBMCs or T cells enriched from blood (not recorded which). This clonotype was sampled from a woman between 35 and 50 years old who had recovered from COVID-19. The chain carries TRBV19 and TRBJ2-7; possible D gene TRBD1, 6 bases. This CDR3 reads CATKQVGGEQYF. The CDR3 DNA reads as TGTGCCACGAAACAGGTAGGGGGCGAGCAGTACTTC.